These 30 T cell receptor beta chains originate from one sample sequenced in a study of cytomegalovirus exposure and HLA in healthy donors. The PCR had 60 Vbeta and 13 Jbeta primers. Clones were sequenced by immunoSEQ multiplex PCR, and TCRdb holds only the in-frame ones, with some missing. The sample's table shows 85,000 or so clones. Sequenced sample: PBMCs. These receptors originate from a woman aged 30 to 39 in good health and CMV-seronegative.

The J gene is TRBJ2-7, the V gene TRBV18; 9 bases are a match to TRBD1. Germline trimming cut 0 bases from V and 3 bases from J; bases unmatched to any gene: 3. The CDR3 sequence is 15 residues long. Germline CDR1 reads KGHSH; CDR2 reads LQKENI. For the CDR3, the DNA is TGTGCCAGCTCACCACCGGGACAGGGTAACTACGAGCAGTACTTC. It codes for CASSPPGQGNYEQYF.

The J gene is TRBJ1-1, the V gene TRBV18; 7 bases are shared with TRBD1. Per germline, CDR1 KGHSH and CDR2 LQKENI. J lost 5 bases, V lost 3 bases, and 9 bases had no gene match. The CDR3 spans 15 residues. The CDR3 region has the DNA TGTGCCAGCTCACCGCAGAACAGGGGCGGAACTGAAGCTTTCTTT. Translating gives CASSPQNRGGTEAFF.

CDR3 sequence (DNA): TGCGCCAGCAGCTACGGGACAGGTTTCACAGATACGCAGTATTTT. Protein sequence: CASSYGTGFTDTQYF. The rearrangement links TRBV5-1 to TRBJ2-3, with 8 bases fitting TRBD1. Germline trimming cut 3 bases from V and 2 bases from J; bases unmatched to any gene: 5. The CDR3 covers 15 residues. Germline assignment: CDR1 SGHRS and CDR2 YFSETQ.

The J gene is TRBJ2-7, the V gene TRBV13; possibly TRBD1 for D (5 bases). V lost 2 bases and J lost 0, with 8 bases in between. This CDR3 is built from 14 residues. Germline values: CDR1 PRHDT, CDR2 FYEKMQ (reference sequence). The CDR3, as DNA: TGTGCCAGCAGCTTAAAGGGGCTCTCCTACGAGCAGTACTTC. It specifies CASSLKGLSYEQYF.

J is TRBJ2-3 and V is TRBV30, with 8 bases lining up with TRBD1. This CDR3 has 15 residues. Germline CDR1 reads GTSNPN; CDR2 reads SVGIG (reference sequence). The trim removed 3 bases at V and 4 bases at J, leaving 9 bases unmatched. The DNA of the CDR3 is TGTGCCTGGAGCGGCCAGGGGGCAGTATCAGATACGCAGTATTTT. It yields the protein CAWSGQGAVSDTQYF.

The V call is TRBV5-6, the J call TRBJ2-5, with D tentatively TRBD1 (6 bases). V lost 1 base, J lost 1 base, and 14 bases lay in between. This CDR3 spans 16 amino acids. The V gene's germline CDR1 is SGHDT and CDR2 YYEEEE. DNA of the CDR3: TGTGCCAGCAGCTTGAATCCAGGGGTTCCCCAAGAGACCCAGTACTTC. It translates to CASSLNPGVPQETQYF.

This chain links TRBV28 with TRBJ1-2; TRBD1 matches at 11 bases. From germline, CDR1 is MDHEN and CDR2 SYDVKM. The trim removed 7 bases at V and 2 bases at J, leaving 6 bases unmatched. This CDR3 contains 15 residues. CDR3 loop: CASTDRDRGNYGYTF. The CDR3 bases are TGTGCCAGCACCGATCGGGACAGGGGGAACTATGGCTACACCTTC.

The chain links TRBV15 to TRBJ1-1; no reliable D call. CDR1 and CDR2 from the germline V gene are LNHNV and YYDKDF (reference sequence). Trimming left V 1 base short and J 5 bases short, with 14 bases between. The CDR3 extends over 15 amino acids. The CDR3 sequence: CATSRGRTMTTEAFF. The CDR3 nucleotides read TGTGCCACCAGCAGAGGACGGACTATGACGACTGAAGCTTTCTTT.

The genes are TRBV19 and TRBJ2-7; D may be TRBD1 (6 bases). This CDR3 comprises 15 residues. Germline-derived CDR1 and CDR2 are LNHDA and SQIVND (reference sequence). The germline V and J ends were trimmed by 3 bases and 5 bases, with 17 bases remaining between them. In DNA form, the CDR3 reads TGTGCCAGTAGTATTTCAACAGGGCGTTTCGACGAGCAGTACTTC. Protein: CASSISTGRFDEQYF. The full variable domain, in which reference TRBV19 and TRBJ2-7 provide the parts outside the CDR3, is DGGITQSPKYLFRKEGQNVTLSCEQNLNHDAMYWYRQDPGQGLRLIYYSQIVNDFQKGDIAEGYSVSREKKESFPLTVTSAQKNPTAFYLCASSISTGRFDEQYFGPGTRLTVT.

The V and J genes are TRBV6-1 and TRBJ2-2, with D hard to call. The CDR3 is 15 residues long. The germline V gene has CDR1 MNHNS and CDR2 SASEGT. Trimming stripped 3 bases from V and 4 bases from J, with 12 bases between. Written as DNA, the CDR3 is TGTGCCAGCAGTGACGCCGCTACTATCACCGGGGAGCTGTTTTTT. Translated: CASSDAATITGELFF.

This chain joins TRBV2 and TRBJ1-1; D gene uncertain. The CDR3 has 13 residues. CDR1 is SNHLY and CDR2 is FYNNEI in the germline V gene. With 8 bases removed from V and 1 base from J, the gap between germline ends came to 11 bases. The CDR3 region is CASSPFWNTEAFF. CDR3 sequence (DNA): TGTGCCAGCTCCCCCTTTTGGAACACTGAAGCTTTCTTT.

CDR3 residues: CASSLSRGGTGELFF. The CDR3 bases are TGTGCCAGCAGCCTCAGTAGGGGTGGTACCGGGGAGCTGTTTTTT. This chain links TRBV9 with TRBJ2-2; the D gene is possibly TRBD1 (5 bases). Germline assignment: CDR1 SGDLS and CDR2 YYNGEE. The ends were cut back, 4 bases at V and 5 bases at J, with 15 bases in the middle. There are 15 residues in the CDR3.

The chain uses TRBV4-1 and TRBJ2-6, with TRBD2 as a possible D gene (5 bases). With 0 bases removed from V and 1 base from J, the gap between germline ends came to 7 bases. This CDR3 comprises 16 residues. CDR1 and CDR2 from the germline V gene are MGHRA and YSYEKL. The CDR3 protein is CASSQDRGSGANVLTF. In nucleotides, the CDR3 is TGCGCCAGCAGCCAAGACCGAGGGTCTGGGGCCAACGTCCTGACTTTC.

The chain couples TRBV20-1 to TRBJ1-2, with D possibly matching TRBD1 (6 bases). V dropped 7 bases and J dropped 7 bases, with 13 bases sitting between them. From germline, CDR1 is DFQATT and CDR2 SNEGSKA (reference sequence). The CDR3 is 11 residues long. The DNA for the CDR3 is TGCAGTGTCAAGACAGGCGGTGGCTACACCTTC. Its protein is CSVKTGGGYTF.

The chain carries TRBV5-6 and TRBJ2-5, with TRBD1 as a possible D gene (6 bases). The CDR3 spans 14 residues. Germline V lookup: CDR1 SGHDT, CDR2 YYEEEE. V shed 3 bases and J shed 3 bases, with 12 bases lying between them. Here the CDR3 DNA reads TGTGCCAGCAGCTCTCAGGGGTCCGAAGAGACCCAGTACTTC. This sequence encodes CASSSQGSEETQYF. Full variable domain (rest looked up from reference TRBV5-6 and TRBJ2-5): DAGVTQSPTHLIKTRGQQVTLRCSPKSGHDTVSWYQQALGQGPQFIFQYYEEEERQRGNFPDRFSGHQFPNYSSELNVNALLLGDSALYLCASSSQGSEETQYFGPGTRLLVL.

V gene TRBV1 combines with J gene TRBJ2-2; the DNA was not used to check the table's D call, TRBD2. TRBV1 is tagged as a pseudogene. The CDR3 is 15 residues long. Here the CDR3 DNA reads TGCACCAGCAGCCAACCGGAGGGTCCAACCGGGGAGCTGTTTTTT. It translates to CTSSQPEGPTGELFF.

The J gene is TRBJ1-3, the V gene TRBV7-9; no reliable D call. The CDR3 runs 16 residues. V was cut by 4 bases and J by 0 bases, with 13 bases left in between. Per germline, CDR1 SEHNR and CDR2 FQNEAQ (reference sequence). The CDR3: CASSSVASFSGNTIYF. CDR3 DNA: TGTGCCAGCAGCTCGGTAGCCAGCTTCTCTGGAAACACCATATATTTT.

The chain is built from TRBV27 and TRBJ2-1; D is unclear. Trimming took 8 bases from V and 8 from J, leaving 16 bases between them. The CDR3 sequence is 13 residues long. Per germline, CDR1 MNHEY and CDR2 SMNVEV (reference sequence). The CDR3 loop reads CASRDSTRDEQFF. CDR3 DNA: TGTGCCAGCCGCGACTCCACCCGGGATGAGCAGTTCTTC.

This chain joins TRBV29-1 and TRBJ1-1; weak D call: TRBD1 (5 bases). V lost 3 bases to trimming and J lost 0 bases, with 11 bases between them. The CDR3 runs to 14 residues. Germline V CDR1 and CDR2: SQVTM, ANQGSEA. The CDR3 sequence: CSVDHGTVNTEAFF. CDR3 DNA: TGCAGCGTTGACCACGGGACTGTGAACACTGAAGCTTTCTTT.

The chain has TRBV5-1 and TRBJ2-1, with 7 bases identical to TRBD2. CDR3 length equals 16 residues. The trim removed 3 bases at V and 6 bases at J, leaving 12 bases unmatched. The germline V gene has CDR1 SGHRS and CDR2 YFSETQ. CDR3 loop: CASSSSRGGRSNEQFF. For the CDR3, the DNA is TGCGCCAGCAGCTCAAGCCGTGGCGGGAGATCCAATGAGCAGTTCTTC.

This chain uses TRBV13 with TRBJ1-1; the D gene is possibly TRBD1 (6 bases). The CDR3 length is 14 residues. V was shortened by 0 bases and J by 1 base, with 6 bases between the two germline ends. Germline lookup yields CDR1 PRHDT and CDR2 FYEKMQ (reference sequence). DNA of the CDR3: TGTGCCAGCAGCTTAGGACAGGGGAACACTGAAGCTTTCTTT. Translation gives CASSLGQGNTEAFF.

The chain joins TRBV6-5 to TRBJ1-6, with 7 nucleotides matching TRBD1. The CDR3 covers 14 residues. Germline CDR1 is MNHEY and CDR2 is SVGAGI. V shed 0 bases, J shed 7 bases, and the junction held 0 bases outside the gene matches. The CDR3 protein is CASSYSGGNSPLHF. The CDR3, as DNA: TGTGCCAGCAGTTACTCAGGGGGCAATTCACCCCTCCACTTT.

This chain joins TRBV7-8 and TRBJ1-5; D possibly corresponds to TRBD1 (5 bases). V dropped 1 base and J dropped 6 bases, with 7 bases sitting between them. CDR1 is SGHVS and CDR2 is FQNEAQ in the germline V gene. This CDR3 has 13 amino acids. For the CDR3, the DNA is TGTGCCAGCAGCTTAGGGGGCCGTCAGCCCCAGCATTTT. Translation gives CASSLGGRQPQHF.

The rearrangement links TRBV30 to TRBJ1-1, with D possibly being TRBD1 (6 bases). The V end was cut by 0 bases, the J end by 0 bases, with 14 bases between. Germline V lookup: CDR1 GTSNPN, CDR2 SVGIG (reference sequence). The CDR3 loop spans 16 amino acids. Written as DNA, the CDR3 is TGTGCCTGGAGTGTATGGGGGGGGCCGATGAACACTGAAGCTTTCTTT. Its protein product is CAWSVWGGPMNTEAFF.

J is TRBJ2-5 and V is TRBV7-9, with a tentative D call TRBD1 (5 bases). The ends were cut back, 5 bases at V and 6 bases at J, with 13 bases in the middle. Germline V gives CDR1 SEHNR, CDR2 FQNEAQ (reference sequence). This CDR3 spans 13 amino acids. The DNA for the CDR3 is TGTGCCAGCAGCATCGACAGCCTCCAGACCCAGTACTTC. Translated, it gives CASSIDSLQTQYF.

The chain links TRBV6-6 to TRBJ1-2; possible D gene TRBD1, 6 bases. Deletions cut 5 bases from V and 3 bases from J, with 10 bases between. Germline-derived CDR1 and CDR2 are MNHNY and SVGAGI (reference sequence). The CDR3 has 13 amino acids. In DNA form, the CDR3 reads TGTGCCAGCAGTAAATCAGGGGACTATGGCTACACCTTC. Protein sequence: CASSKSGDYGYTF.

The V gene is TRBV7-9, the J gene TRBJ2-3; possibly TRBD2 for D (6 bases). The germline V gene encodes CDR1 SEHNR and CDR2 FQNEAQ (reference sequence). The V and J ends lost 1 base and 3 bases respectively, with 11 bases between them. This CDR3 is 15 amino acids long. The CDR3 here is CASSLDGGGTDTQYF. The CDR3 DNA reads TGTGCCAGCAGCTTAGATGGTGGGGGGACAGATACGCAGTATTTT.

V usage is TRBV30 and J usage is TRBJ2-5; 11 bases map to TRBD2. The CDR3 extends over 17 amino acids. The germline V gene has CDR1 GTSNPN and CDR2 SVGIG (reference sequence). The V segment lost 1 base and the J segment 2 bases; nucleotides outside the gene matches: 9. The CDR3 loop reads CAWSGGWLAGGQETQYF. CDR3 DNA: TGTGCCTGGAGTGGTGGTTGGCTAGCGGGGGGACAAGAGACCCAGTACTTC.

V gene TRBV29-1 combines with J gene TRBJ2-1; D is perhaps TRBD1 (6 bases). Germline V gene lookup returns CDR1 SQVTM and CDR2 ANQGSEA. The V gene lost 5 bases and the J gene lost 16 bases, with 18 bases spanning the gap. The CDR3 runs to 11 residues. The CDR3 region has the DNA TGCAGCGTTCATCCAGGGGACGGGTTCTTCTTC. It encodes CSVHPGDGFFF.

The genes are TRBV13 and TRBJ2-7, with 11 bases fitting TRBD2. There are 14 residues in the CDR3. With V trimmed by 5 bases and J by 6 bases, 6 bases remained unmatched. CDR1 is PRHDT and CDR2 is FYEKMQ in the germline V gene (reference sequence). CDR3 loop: CASSTTSGTAEQYF. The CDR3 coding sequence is TGTGCCAGCAGCACGACTAGCGGGACGGCCGAGCAGTACTTC. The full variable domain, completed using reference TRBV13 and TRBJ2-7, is AAGVIQSPRHLIKEKRETATLKCYPIPRHDTVYWYQQGPGQDPQFLISFYEKMQSDKGSIPDRFSAQQFSDYHSELNMSSLELGDSALYFCASSTTSGTAEQYFGPGTRLTVT.